This T cell receptor (beta chain) was profiled in a study of cytomegalovirus exposure and HLA in healthy donors. Study-level findings and limits: In terms of immune exposure information, only CMV serostatus was available. As a later analysis showed, a missense DCLRE1C variant was linked to trimming of TCR beta V- and J-genes. Most sequenced TCRs were rare (though some public TCRs occurred in many donors).

This clone has just one count. Antigen: not known. The PCR made use of 60 Vbeta and 13 Jbeta primers. Clones were read by immunoSEQ multiplex PCR, and TCRdb kept only the in-frame ones, dropping some. The table records 100,000 to 120,000 clones, around 74% of them present only once. Trimming pared 7 bases from V and 3 bases from J, leaving 13 bases between. Germline CDR1 and CDR2: SGHRS and YFSETQ. The CDR3 is 13 residues long. This clonotype was obtained from a man in his forties in good health and CMV-seronegative. The chain has TRBV5-1 and TRBJ1-2; D remains ambiguous. Sequencing was performed on PBMCs. As DNA, the CDR3 is TGCGCCAGCTCGTCACTCCGTGACTATGGCTACACCTTC. The encoded protein is CASSSLRDYGYTF.